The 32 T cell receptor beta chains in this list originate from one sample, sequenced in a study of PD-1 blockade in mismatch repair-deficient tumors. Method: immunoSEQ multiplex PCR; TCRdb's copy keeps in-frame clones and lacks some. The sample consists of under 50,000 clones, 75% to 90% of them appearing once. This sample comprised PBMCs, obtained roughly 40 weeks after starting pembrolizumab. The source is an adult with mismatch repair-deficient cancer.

The CDR3 sequence: CASIPTGGPTEAFF. In nucleotides, the CDR3 is TGTGCCAGCATCCCAACAGGGGGTCCCACTGAAGCTTTCTTT. This chain links TRBV6-5 with TRBJ1-1; 8 nucleotides line up with TRBD1. Germline trimming cut 7 bases from V and 4 bases from J; bases unmatched to any gene: 8. CDR1 is MNHEY and CDR2 is SVGAGI in the germline V gene. This CDR3 is 14 amino acids long.

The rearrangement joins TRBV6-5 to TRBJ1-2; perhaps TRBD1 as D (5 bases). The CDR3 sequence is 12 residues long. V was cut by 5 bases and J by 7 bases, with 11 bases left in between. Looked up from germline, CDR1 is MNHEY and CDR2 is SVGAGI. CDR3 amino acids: CASSGVRAGYTF. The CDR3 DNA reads TGTGCCAGCAGTGGCGTCAGGGCTGGCTACACCTTC.

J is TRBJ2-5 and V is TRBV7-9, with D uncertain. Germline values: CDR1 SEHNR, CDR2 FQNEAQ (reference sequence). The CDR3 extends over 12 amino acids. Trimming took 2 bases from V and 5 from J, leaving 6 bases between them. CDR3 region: CASSLFEETQYF. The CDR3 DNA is TGTGCCAGCAGCTTATTCGAGGAGACCCAGTACTTC.

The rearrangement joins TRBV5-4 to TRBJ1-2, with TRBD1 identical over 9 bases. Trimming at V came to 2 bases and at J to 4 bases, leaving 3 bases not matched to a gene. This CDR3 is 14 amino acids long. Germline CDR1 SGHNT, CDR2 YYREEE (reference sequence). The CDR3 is CASSFRDRAYGYTF. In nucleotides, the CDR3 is TGTGCCAGCAGCTTCCGGGACAGGGCCTATGGCTACACCTTC.

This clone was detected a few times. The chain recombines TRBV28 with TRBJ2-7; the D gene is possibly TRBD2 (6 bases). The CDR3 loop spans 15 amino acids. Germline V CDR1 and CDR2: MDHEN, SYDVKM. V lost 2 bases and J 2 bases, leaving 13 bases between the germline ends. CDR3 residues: CASSLSRRGPYEQYF. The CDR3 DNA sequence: TGTGCCAGCAGTTTAAGCCGGCGGGGTCCCTACGAGCAGTACTTC. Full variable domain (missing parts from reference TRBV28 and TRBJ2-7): DVKVTQSSRYLVKRTGEKVFLECVQDMDHENMFWYRQDPGLGLRLIYFSYDVKMKEKGDIPEGYSVSREKKERFSLILESASTNQTSMYLCASSLSRRGPYEQYFGPGTRLTVT.

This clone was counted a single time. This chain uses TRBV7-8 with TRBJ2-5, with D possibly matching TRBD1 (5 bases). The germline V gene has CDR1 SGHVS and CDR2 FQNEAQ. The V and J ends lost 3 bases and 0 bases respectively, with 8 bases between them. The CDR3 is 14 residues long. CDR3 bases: TGTGCCAGCAGCTTCCAGGGAAACCAAGAGACCCAGTACTTC. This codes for CASSFQGNQETQYF.

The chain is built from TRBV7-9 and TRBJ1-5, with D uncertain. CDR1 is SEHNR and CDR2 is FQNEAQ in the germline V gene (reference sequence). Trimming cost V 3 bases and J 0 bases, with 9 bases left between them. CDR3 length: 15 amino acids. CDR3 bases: TGTGCCAGCAGCTTTGGGCAGTATAGCAATCAGCCCCAGCATTTT. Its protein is CASSFGQYSNQPQHF.

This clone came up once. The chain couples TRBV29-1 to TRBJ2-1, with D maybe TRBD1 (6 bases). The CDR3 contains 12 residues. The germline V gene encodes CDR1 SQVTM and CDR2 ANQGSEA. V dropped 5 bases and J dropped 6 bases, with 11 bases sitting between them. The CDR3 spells CSVWTVGNEQFF. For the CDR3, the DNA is TGCAGCGTTTGGACAGTCGGCAATGAGCAGTTCTTC.

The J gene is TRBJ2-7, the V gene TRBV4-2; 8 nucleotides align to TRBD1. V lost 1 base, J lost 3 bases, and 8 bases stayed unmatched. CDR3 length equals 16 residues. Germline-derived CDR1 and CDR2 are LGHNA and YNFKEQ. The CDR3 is CASSQGKTGDLYEQYF. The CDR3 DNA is TGTGCCAGCAGCCAAGGGAAGACAGGGGATCTCTACGAGCAGTACTTC.

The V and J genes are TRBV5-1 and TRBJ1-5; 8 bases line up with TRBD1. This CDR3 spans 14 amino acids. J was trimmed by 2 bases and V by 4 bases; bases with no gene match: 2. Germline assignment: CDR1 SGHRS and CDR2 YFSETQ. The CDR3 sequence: CASSQGQGNQPQHF. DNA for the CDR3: TGCGCCAGCAGCCAGGGACAGGGCAATCAGCCCCAGCATTTT.

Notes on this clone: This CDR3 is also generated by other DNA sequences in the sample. For the CDR3, the DNA is TGTGCCAGCAGCTTAGACAGGGGGAGGTACGAGCAGTACTTC. It is translated as CASSLDRGRYEQYF. The V call is TRBV5-4, the J call TRBJ2-7, with 9 bases lining up with TRBD1. The germline V gene has CDR1 SGHNT and CDR2 YYREEE (reference sequence). V dropped 2 bases and J dropped 4; count of bases not matched to a gene: 4. This CDR3 is built from 14 residues.

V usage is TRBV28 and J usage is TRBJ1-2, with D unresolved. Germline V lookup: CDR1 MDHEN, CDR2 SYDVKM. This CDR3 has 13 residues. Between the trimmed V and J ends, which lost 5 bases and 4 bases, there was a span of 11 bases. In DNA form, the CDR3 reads TGTGCCAGCAGTCTACGCACCCGCTATGGCTACACCTTC. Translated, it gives CASSLRTRYGYTF.

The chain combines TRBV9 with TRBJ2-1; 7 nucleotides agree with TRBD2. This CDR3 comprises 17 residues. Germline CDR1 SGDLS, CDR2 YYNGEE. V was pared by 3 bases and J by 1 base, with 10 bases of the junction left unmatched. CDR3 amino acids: CASSATSWTSSYNEQFF. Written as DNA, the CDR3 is TGTGCCAGCAGCGCAACTTCATGGACTAGTTCCTACAATGAGCAGTTCTTC. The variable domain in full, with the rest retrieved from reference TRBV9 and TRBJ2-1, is DSGVTQTPKHLITATGQRVTLRCSPRSGDLSVYWYQQSLDQGLQFLIQYYNGEERAKGNILERFSAQQFPDLHSELNLSSLELGDSALYFCASSATSWTSSYNEQFFGPGTRLTVL.

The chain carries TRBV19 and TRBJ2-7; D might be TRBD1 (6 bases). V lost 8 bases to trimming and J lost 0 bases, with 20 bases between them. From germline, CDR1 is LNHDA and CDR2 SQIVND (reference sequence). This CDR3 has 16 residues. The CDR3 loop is CASSISGTIYSYEQYF. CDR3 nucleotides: TGTGCCAGTTCCATAAGTGGGACAATTTACTCCTACGAGCAGTACTTC. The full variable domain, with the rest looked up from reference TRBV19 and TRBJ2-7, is DGGITQSPKYLFRKEGQNVTLSCEQNLNHDAMYWYRQDPGQGLRLIYYSQIVNDFQKGDIAEGYSVSREKKESFPLTVTSAQKNPTAFYLCASSISGTIYSYEQYFGPGTRLTVT.

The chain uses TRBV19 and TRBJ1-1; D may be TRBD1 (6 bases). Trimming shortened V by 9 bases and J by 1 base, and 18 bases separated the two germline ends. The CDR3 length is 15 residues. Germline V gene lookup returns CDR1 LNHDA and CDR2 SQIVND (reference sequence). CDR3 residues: CASYRDTTSNTEAFF. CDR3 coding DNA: TGTGCCAGCTACAGGGACACCACCTCGAACACTGAAGCTTTCTTT.

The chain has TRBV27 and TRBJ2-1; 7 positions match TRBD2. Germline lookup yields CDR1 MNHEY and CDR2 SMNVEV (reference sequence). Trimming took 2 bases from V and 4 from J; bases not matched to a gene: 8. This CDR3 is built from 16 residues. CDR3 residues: CASSLLGEGLYNEQFF. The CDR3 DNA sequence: TGTGCCAGCAGTTTACTGGGGGAGGGCCTTTACAATGAGCAGTTCTTC.

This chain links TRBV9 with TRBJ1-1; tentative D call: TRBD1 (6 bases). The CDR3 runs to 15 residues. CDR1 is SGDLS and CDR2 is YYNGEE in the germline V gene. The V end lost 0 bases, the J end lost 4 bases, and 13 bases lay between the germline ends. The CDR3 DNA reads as TGTGCCAGCAGCGTAGGGGGGGGACACTTCACTGAAGCTTTCTTT. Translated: CASSVGGGHFTEAFF.

The CDR3 nucleotides are TGTGCCAGTAGTCGGACAGCTACGCTCTCTGGAAACACCATATATTTT. Residues: CASSRTATLSGNTIYF. The chain has TRBV19 and TRBJ1-3, with D tentatively TRBD1 (6 bases). Germline V CDR1 and CDR2: LNHDA, SQIVND (reference sequence). This CDR3 is built from 16 residues. V was trimmed by 5 bases and J by 0 bases, leaving 14 bases between them.

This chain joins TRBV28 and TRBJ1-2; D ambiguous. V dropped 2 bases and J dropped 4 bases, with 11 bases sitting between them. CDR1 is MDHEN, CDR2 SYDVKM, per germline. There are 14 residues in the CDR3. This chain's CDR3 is CASSLQPRVYGYTF. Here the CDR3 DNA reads TGTGCCAGCAGTTTACAACCGAGGGTCTATGGCTACACCTTC.

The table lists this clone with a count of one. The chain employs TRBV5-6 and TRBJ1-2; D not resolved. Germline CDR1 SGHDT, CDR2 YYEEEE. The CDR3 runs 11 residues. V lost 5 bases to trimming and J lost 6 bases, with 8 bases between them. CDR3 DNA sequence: TGTGCCAGCAGGAAACATGATGGCTACACCTTC. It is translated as CASRKHDGYTF.

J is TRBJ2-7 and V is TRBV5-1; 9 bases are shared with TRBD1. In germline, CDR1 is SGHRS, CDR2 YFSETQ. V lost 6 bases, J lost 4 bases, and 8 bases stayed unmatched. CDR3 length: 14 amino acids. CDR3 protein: CASNPPDRGYEQYF. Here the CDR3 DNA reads TGCGCCAGCAACCCCCCGGACAGGGGATACGAGCAGTACTTC.

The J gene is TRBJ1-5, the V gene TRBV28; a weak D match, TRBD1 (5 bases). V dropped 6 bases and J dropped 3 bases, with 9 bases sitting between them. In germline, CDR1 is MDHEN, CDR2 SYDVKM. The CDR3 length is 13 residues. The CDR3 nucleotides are TGTGCCAGCAGGTCCAGGGCCAATCAGCCCCAGCATTTT. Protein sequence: CASRSRANQPQHF.

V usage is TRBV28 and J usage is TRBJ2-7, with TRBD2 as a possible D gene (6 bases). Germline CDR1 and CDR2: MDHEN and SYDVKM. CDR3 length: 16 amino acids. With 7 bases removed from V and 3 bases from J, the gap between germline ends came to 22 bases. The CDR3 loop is CASTVLGGARGYEQYF. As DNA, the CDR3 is TGTGCCAGCACCGTACTGGGCGGGGCCCGGGGCTACGAGCAGTACTTC.

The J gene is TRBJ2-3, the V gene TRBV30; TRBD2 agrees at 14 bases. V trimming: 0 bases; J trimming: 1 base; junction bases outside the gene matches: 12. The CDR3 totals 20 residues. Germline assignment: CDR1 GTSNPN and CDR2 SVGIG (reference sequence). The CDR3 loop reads CAWSVRGTSGRTTRTDTQYF. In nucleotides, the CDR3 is TGTGCCTGGAGTGTACGGGGGACTAGCGGGAGAACCACCCGCACAGATACGCAGTATTTT.

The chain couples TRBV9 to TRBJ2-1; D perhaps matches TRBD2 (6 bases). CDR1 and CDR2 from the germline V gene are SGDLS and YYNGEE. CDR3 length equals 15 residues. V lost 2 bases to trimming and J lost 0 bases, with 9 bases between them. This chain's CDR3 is CASSVGLDSYNEQFF. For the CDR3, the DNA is TGTGCCAGCAGCGTGGGACTTGACTCCTACAATGAGCAGTTCTTC.

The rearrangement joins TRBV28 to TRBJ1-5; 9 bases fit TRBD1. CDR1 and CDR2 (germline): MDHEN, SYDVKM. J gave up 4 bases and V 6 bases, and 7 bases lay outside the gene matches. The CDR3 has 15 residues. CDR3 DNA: TGTGCCAGCAGCAGCGGGACAGGGAGGAATCAGCCCCAGCATTTT. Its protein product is CASSSGTGRNQPQHF.

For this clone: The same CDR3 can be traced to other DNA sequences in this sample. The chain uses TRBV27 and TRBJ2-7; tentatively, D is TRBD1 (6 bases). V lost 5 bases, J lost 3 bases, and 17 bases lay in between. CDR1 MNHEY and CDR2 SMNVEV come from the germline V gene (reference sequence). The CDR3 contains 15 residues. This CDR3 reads CASSPDRFRNYEQYF. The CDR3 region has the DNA TGTGCCAGCAGTCCCGACAGGTTCAGAAACTACGAGCAGTACTTC.

CDR3 DNA sequence: TGTGCCAGCAGCCTCCCCGGGAGCGGATACGAGCAGTACTTC. Translating it yields CASSLPGSGYEQYF. The J gene is TRBJ2-7, the V gene TRBV6-1; possible D gene TRBD2, 6 bases. The CDR3 contains 14 residues. CDR1 and CDR2 (germline): MNHNS, SASEGT. The ends were cut back, 6 bases at V and 4 bases at J, with 16 bases in the middle.

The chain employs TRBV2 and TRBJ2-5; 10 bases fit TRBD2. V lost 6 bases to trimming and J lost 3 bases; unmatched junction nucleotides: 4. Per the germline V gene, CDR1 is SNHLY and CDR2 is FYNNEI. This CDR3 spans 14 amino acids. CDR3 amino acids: CASRVGTSEETQYF. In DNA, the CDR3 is TGTGCCAGCAGAGTTGGGACTAGCGAAGAGACCCAGTACTTC. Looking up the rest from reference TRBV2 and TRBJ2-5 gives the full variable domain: EPEVTQTPSHQVTQMGQEVILRCVPISNHLYFYWYRQILGQKVEFLVSFYNNEISEKSEIFDDQFSVERPDGSNFTLKIRSTKLEDSAMYFCASRVGTSEETQYFGPGTRLLVL.

The CDR3, as DNA: TGTGCCAGCAGCCTGGGACAGGGCTCTGGAAACACCATATATTTT. Encoded protein: CASSLGQGSGNTIYF. V is TRBV9 and J is TRBJ1-3, with 9 bases that match TRBD1. Germline V CDR1 and CDR2: SGDLS, YYNGEE. With 4 bases clipped from V and 0 bases from J, the junction kept 2 bases outside the gene matches. This CDR3 contains 15 residues.

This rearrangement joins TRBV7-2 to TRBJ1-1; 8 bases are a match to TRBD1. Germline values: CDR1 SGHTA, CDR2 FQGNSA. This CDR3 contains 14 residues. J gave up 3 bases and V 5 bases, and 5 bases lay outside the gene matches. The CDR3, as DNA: TGTGCCAGCAGCGTAACAGGGGGGGACACTGAAGCTTTCTTT. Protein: CASSVTGGDTEAFF. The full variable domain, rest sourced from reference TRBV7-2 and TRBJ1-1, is GAGVSQSPSNKVTEKGKDVELRCDPISGHTALYWYRQSLGQGLEFLIYFQGNSAPDKSGLPSDRFSAERTGGSVSTLTIQRTQQEDSAVYLCASSVTGGDTEAFFGQGTRLTVV.

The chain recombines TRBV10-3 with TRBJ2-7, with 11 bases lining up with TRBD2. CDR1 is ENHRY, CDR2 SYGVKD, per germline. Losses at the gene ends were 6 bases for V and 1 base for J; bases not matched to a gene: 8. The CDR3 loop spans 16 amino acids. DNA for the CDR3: TGTGCCATCAGCGGTTCACTAGCGGGAGTATCCTACGAGCAGTACTTC. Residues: CAISGSLAGVSYEQYF.